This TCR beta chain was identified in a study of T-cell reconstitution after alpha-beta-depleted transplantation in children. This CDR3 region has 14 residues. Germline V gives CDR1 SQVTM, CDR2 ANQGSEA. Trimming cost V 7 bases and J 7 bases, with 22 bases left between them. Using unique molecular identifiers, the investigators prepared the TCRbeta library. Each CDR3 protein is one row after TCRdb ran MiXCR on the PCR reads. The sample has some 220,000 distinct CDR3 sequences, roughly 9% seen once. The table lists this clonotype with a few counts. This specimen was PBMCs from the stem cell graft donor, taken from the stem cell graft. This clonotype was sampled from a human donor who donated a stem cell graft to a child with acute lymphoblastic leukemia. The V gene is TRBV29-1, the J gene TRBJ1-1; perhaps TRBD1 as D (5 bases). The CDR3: CSAPDGTSKFEAFF. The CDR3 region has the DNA TGCAGCGCCCCGGACGGGACGTCCAAATTTGAAGCTTTCTTT.